This entry lists 14 T cell receptor beta chains sequenced from one sample in a study of control samples from healthy donors and cancer patients. Assay used: immunoSEQ multiplex PCR; TCRdb lists only in-frame clones, some missing. The data hold 150,000 to 200,000 clones, with nearly 90% observed a single time. The material sequenced was blood. The source of these receptors is a woman aged 50 to 65 in good health.

The V call is TRBV6-5, the J call TRBJ1-1; D not resolved. Looked up from germline, CDR1 is MNHEY and CDR2 is SVGAGI. The germline V and J ends were trimmed by 3 bases and 7 bases, with 9 bases remaining between them. There are 12 residues in the CDR3. The CDR3 DNA reads as TGTGCCAGCAGTTATCAGTTTGGTGAAGCTTTCTTT. Protein sequence: CASSYQFGEAFF.

The rearrangement uses TRBV28 and TRBJ1-2; TRBD1 might be the D (5 bases). Germline V gene data show CDR1 as MDHEN and CDR2 as SYDVKM. Trimming removed 2 bases from V and 3 bases from J, with 7 bases in between. The CDR3 covers 13 residues. CDR3 in DNA: TGTGCCAGCAGTTTAGGGGCCGACTATGGCTACACCTTC. Amino acid sequence: CASSLGADYGYTF.

This chain links TRBV19 with TRBJ1-4; D gene uncertain. Trimming took off 2 bases at V and 3 bases at J, with 4 bases between the two ends. Germline CDR1 and CDR2: LNHDA and SQIVND (reference sequence). The CDR3 has 13 amino acids. CDR3 DNA: TGTGCCAGTAGTATATCTGCTAATGAAAAACTGTTTTTT. Amino acids: CASSISANEKLFF.

The chain links TRBV7-9 to TRBJ2-6; 8 bases fit TRBD1. CDR3 length: 19 amino acids. V dropped 1 base and J dropped 2; count of bases not matched to a gene: 10. Per the germline V gene, CDR1 is SEHNR and CDR2 is FQNEAQ (reference sequence). The CDR3 reads CASSLERTGTNAGANVLTF. CDR3 sequence (DNA): TGTGCCAGCAGCTTAGAGAGGACAGGGACAAACGCTGGGGCCAACGTCCTGACTTTC.

The chain is built from TRBV4-1 and TRBJ2-4; no clear D. The V gene's germline CDR1 is MGHRA and CDR2 YSYEKL. The CDR3 consists of 16 residues. Trimming took 2 bases from V and 0 from J, leaving 11 bases between them. CDR3: CASSQPSTLAKNIQYF. DNA for the CDR3: TGCGCCAGCAGCCAACCCTCTACCTTAGCCAAAAACATTCAGTACTTC.

This clone was observed a few times. This chain links TRBV18 with TRBJ2-2, with 8 positions matching TRBD1. CDR3 size: 17 residues. Per the germline V gene, CDR1 is KGHSH and CDR2 is LQKENI. The J segment lost 0 bases and the V segment lost 5 bases, leaving 8 bases of the junction unmatched. CDR3 in amino acids: CASSGQGSPPNTGELFF. CDR3 DNA: TGTGCCAGCTCAGGACAGGGAAGCCCGCCGAACACCGGGGAGCTGTTTTTT.

This clone appeared a single time. V gene TRBV27 combines with J gene TRBJ2-1; tentatively, D is TRBD1 (5 bases). V dropped 2 bases and J dropped 2 bases, with 10 bases sitting between them. Germline-derived CDR1 and CDR2 are MNHEY and SMNVEV (reference sequence). The CDR3 sequence is 15 residues long. The CDR3 reads CASSLRQPTYNEQFF. The CDR3 DNA sequence: TGTGCCAGCAGTTTAAGACAGCCGACCTACAATGAGCAGTTCTTC.

V and J are TRBV24-1 and TRBJ1-2; D is undetermined. Deletions cut 3 bases from V and 0 bases from J, with 10 bases between. The CDR3 spans 15 residues. Looked up from germline, CDR1 is KGHDR and CDR2 is SFDVKD. The CDR3 sequence is CATSDADGANYGYTF. For the CDR3, the DNA is TGTGCCACCAGTGATGCTGACGGAGCTAACTATGGCTACACCTTC.

This clone was counted only a few times. This sequence joins TRBV4-2 and TRBJ1-2, with D hard to call. The CDR3 has 13 residues. Trimming took off 0 bases at V and 0 bases at J, with 2 bases between the two ends. CDR1 LGHNA and CDR2 YNFKEQ come from the germline V gene. CDR3 region: CASSQDPNYGYTF. For the CDR3, the DNA is TGTGCCAGCAGCCAAGATCCTAACTATGGCTACACCTTC.

The sample holds a few counts of this clone. CDR3 sequence reads: CASSFRDGNTIYF. As DNA, the CDR3 is TGTGCCAGCAGCTTTCGGGACGGAAACACCATATATTTT. The chain recombines TRBV7-2 with TRBJ1-3, with D perhaps TRBD1 (5 bases). V lost 3 bases and J 4 bases, leaving 7 bases between the germline ends. Germline V gene sequence: CDR1 SGHTA, CDR2 FQGNSA. The CDR3 covers 13 residues.

V gene TRBV5-1 combines with J gene TRBJ2-4; TRBD2 aligns across 8 bases. CDR1 is SGHRS and CDR2 is YFSETQ in the germline V gene. The ends lost 4 bases at V and 2 bases at J; junction bases unmatched: 5. The CDR3 consists of 15 residues. DNA of the CDR3: TGCGCCAGCAGCCTGGGCGGGGGGTCCAAAAACATTCAGTACTTC. Encoded protein: CASSLGGGSKNIQYF.

This rearrangement joins TRBV24-1 to TRBJ2-2; 9 positions agree with TRBD1. Unmatched junction bases numbered 10, after V lost 3 bases and J lost 3 bases. The CDR3 runs 18 residues. CDR1 KGHDR and CDR2 SFDVKD come from the germline V gene. The CDR3 spells CATSDPRGTGRDTGELFF. The CDR3 bases are TGTGCCACCAGTGATCCGCGGGGGACAGGGCGGGACACCGGGGAGCTGTTTTTT.

This chain connects TRBV25-1 to TRBJ2-6; D is perhaps TRBD2 (5 bases). CDR3 length: 17 residues. Per germline, CDR1 MGHDK and CDR2 SYGVNS. V was pared by 3 bases and J by 1 base, with 13 bases between. CDR3 protein: CASSEAGIPSGANVLTF. DNA for the CDR3: TGTGCCAGCAGTGAGGCCGGGATACCTTCTGGGGCCAACGTCCTGACTTTC.

The genes are TRBV5-5 and TRBJ2-1; TRBD2 matches at 10 bases. The germline V gene has CDR1 SGHKS and CDR2 YYEKEE (reference sequence). The ends lost 0 bases at V and 3 bases at J; junction bases unmatched: 6. There are 17 residues in the CDR3. Written as DNA, the CDR3 is TGTGCCAGCAGCTTGGAGGCTAGCGGGGGCTACTACAATGAGCAGTTCTTC. It specifies CASSLEASGGYYNEQFF. Looking up the rest from reference TRBV5-5 and TRBJ2-1 gives the full variable domain: DAGVTQSPTHLIKTRGQQVTLRCSPISGHKSVSWYQQVLGQGPQFIFQYYEKEERGRGNFPDRFSARQFPNYSSELNVNALLLGDSALYLCASSLEASGGYYNEQFFGPGTRLTVL.